This record covers a single T cell receptor beta chain. Its antigen is currently unknown. The source of the sample is a study of cytomegalovirus exposure and HLA in healthy donors. Both 60 Vbeta primers and 13 Jbeta primers went into the PCR. Here immunoSEQ multiplex PCR was the method, and the copy in TCRdb shows in-frame clones only, minus some. The sample lists roughly 180,000 clones, over 70% occurring once. V dropped 0 bases and J dropped 1 base, with 11 bases sitting between them. The germline V gene has CDR1 SGHRS and CDR2 YFSETQ. This CDR3 is built from 16 residues. Study observations and caveats: TCR beta chain V- and J-gene trimming was linked, in a later analysis, to a missense variant in DCLRE1C. According to a later analysis, most TCR beta chains associated with CMV appeared HLA-restricted. Some segments of the V type, notably TRBV6-2 and TRBV6-3, were excluded as indistinguishable. The authors enumerated over 150 TCR beta chains as linked to cytomegalovirus.

This chain links TRBV5-1 with TRBJ2-1; D is perhaps TRBD2 (5 bases). This TCR derives from a male donor in good health and CMV-seronegative. Sequenced material: PBMCs. The CDR3 bases are TGCGCCAGCAGCTTGGCCGGGGTGAGGTCCTACAATGAGCAGTTCTTC. Its translation: CASSLAGVRSYNEQFF.